The rows below give T cell receptor beta chains drawn from one sample of a study of shared clonotypes between healthy human individuals. Sequencing was performed with immunoSEQ multiplex PCR; in TCRdb, only in-frame clones are kept and a portion is missing. This sample has around 95,000 clones; approximately 51% occur once, and the top ten carry less than 15%. Sequences were obtained from PBMCs. Every receptor here comes from a woman aged 40 to 55 in good health. Some clones in this sample may be carry-over from other donors' samples. Both conserved end residues are part of each CDR3. A D gene is named only where the DNA matches it firmly. Size values are once, few and many counts, or a class for expanded clones, and some rows have none.

abundance,d_gene,v_gene,j_gene,CDR3aa,CDR3nt
.,.,TRBV18,TRBJ1-5,CASSPNHGGGNQPQHF,TGTGCCAGCTCACCAAACCACGGCGGTGGCAATCAGCCCCAGCATTTT
.,.,TRBV30,TRBJ1-2,CASSPRDTLNYGYTF,TGTGCCAGTAGTCCCCGTGACACCCTGAACTATGGCTACACCTTC
.,TRBD2,TRBV5-4,TRBJ2-2,CASSLLGGTTTGELFF,TGTGCCAGCAGCTTATTAGGTGGGACTACCACCGGGGAGCTGTTTTTT
few,TRBD1,TRBV28,TRBJ1-2,CASSQDRGGPTF,TGTGCCAGCAGTCAGGACAGGGGGGGACCCACCTTC
many,TRBD1,TRBV4-1,TRBJ2-5,CASSQGDRGETQYF,TGCGCCAGCAGCCAAGGGGACAGGGGCGAGACCCAGTACTTC
few,.,TRBV13,TRBJ1-5,CASSYGTENQPQHF,TGTGCCAGCAGTTACGGGACGGAGAATCAGCCCCAGCATTTT
.,TRBD2,TRBV7-9,TRBJ2-2,CASSTLLAGVVNTGELFF,TGTGCCAGCAGCACACTCCTAGCGGGAGTGGTAAACACCGGGGAGCTGTTTTTT
few,.,TRBV6-6,TRBJ2-5,CASNLRAPQETQYF,TGTGCCAGCAATTTACGGGCCCCTCAAGAGACCCAGTACTTC
many,TRBD2,TRBV7-2,TRBJ2-7,CASSTTSGPYEQYF,TGTGCCAGCAGCACCACTAGCGGCCCCTACGAGCAGTACTTC
.,TRBD2,TRBV7-2,TRBJ2-7,CASSLKVGGLAGALAEQYF,TGTGCCAGCAGTCTCAAAGTGGGGGGACTAGCGGGGGCCTTGGCCGAGCAGTACTTC
once,.,TRBV5-1,TRBJ2-3,CASSLEDHSTDTQYF,TGCGCCAGCAGCTTGGAGGACCATAGCACAGATACGCAGTATTTT
.,TRBD1,TRBV18,TRBJ2-5,CASSLGQGGETQYF,TGTGCCAGCTCACTGGGACAGGGCGGGGAGACCCAGTACTTC
many,.,TRBV30,TRBJ2-5,CAWSRVLQETQYF,TGTGCCTGGAGTAGGGTCTTGCAAGAGACCCAGTACTTC
.,TRBD2,TRBV6-1,TRBJ2-3,CASSRSGSTDTQYF,TGTGCCAGCAGCCGTAGCGGGAGCACAGATACGCAGTATTTT
.,TRBD1,TRBV6-5,TRBJ2-7,CASSYSGQGSYEQYF,TGTGCCAGCAGTTACTCCGGACAGGGTTCCTACGAGCAGTACTTC
few,.,TRBV28,TRBJ2-5,CASRGRVETQYF,TGTGCCAGCAGAGGGAGAGTGGAGACCCAGTACTTC
.,.,TRBV18,TRBJ2-3,CASSPPSTDTQYF,TGTGCCAGCTCACCACCGAGCACAGATACGCAGTATTTT
.,.,TRBV6-1,TRBJ1-5,CASSEQDRNNQPQHF,TGTGCCAGCAGTGAACAGGACAGAAACAATCAGCCCCAGCATTTT
.,.,TRBV2,TRBJ1-2,CASSVQGGGGYTF,TGTGCCAGCAGTGTTCAGGGAGGTGGTGGCTACACCTTC
once,TRBD2,TRBV7-2,TRBJ2-1,CASSPGLAKNEQFF,TGTGCCAGCAGCCCGGGACTAGCGAAGAATGAGCAGTTCTTC
.,.,TRBV29-1,TRBJ1-4,CSVPGQSNEKLFF,TGCAGCGTCCCTGGACAGAGTAATGAAAAACTGTTTTTT
.,.,TRBV7-9,TRBJ2-2,CASSASGQNTGELFF,TGTGCCAGCAGCGCATCAGGACAGAACACCGGGGAGCTGTTTTTT
.,TRBD2,TRBV10-3,TRBJ2-7,CATEGLAGKGAYEQYF,TGTGCCACCGAAGGACTAGCGGGAAAAGGAGCCTACGAGCAGTACTTC
many,TRBD1,TRBV6-5,TRBJ1-3,CASSPRGAAGNTIYF,TGTGCCAGCAGCCCCAGGGGGGCAGCGGGGAACACCATATATTTT
few,TRBD2,TRBV30,TRBJ2-1,CACGTSGSFDEQFF,TGTGCCTGCGGGACTAGCGGGAGTTTCGATGAGCAGTTCTTC
.,TRBD1,TRBV5-1,TRBJ2-7,CASSFDRVGYEQYF,TGCGCCAGCAGCTTTGACAGGGTTGGGTACGAGCAGTACTTC
.,.,TRBV30,TRBJ1-2,CAWSVDSDYGYTF,TGTGCCTGGAGTGTTGACAGCGACTATGGCTACACCTTC
.,.,TRBV29-1,TRBJ1-1,CSVHQGGTEAFF,TGCAGCGTTCATCAGGGAGGGACTGAAGCTTTCTTT
.,TRBD2,TRBV7-9,TRBJ2-1,CASSSTSGGNNEQFF,TGTGCCAGCAGCTCGACTAGCGGGGGGAACAATGAGCAGTTCTTC
.,TRBD2,TRBV30,TRBJ2-7,CAWSVSGRAWGEQYF,TGTGCCTGGAGTGTAAGTGGGAGGGCCTGGGGGGAGCAGTACTTC
.,.,TRBV30,TRBJ1-3,CAWTTRIQNTIYF,TGTGCCTGGACCACGAGAATCCAAAACACCATATATTTT
few,.,TRBV7-6,TRBJ2-3,CASSLWGATDTQYF,TGTGCCAGCAGCTTATGGGGTGCCACAGATACGCAGTATTTT
many,TRBD1,TRBV18,TRBJ1-2,CASSPLTGGRSGYTF,TGTGCCAGCTCACCACTGACAGGGGGAAGGTCGGGCTACACCTTC
.,TRBD2,TRBV11-3,TRBJ2-7,CASSFIAGVGYEQYF,TGTGCCAGCAGCTTCATAGCGGGAGTCGGCTACGAGCAGTACTTC
.,.,TRBV2,TRBJ2-4,CASSLPPGAKNIQYF,TGTGCCAGCAGTCTTCCCCCTGGGGCCAAAAACATTCAGTACTTC
many,TRBD2,TRBV5-1,TRBJ2-3,CASSRTSGSSGDTQYF,TGCGCCAGCAGCCGGACTAGCGGGAGTTCTGGTGATACGCAGTATTTT
.,TRBD2,TRBV30,TRBJ2-7,CAWRGEGPRRFF,TGTGCCTGGAGAGGGGAGGGGCCCCGCCGATTCTTC
many,.,TRBV2,TRBJ1-1,CASSEAGNTEAFF,TGTGCCAGCAGTGAAGCAGGGAACACTGAAGCTTTCTTT
.,.,TRBV28,TRBJ1-5,CASSSLSTPPQHF,TGTGCCAGCAGTTCCTTGTCGACACCGCCCCAGCATTTT
once,.,TRBV7-2,TRBJ2-7,CASSQAPGKGYEQYF,TGTGCCAGCAGCCAAGCCCCAGGGAAGGGCTACGAGCAGTACTTC
many,.,TRBV7-9,TRBJ2-2,CASSSPKIRTGELFF,TGTGCCAGCAGTTCCCCCAAAATAAGGACCGGGGAGCTGTTTTTT
.,.,TRBV6-5,TRBJ2-3,CATSHPITDTQYF,TGTGCCACCAGCCATCCTATCACAGATACGCAGTATTTT
many,.,TRBV6-4,TRBJ2-3,CASSSGDGHTDTQYF,TGTGCCAGCAGCTCGGGGGACGGACACACAGATACGCAGTATTTT
.,.,TRBV14,TRBJ2-7,CASSRRDYPPGEQYF,TGTGCCAGCAGCCGAAGAGATTATCCCCCCGGCGAGCAGTACTTC
.,.,TRBV4-3,TRBJ2-1,CASSRDPGYNEQFF,TGCGCCAGCAGCCGCGACCCAGGGTACAATGAGCAGTTCTTC
few,TRBD2,TRBV9,TRBJ2-1,CASSVGVAGAEFF,TGTGCCAGCAGCGTAGGTGTAGCGGGAGCAGAGTTCTTC
.,.,TRBV9,TRBJ2-1,CASSVDAGNNERFF,TGTGCCAGCAGCGTAGATGCAGGGAACAATGAGCGGTTCTTC